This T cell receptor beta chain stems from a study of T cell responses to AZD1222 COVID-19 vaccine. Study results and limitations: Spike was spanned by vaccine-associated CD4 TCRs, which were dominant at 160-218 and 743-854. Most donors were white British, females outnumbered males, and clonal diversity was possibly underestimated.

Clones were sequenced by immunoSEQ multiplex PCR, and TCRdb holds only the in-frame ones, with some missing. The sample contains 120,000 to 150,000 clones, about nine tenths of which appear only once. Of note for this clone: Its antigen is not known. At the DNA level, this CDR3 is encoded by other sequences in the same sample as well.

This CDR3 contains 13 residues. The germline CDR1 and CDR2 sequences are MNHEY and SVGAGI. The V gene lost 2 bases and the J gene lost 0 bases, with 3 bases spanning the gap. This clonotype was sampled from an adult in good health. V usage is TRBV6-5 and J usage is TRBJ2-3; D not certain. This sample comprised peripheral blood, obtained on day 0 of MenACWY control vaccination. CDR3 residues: CASSYGSTDTQYF. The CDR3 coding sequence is TGTGCCAGCAGTTACGGGAGCACAGATACGCAGTATTTT.